Shown below are 16 T cell receptor beta chains from a single sample sequenced in a study of T cells after yellow fever vaccination. TCRdb ran MiXCR on the 5' RACE reads and lists one entry per CDR3 protein. The table lists 400,000 or so distinct CDR3 sequences, around 19% of them singletons. The sequencing used PBMCs, collected before the yellow fever booster vaccination. These receptors were collected from a man aged 18 to 29 who received the YFV17D yellow fever vaccine.

This chain joins TRBV5-1 and TRBJ2-1; TRBD2 might be the D (5 bases). Trimming pared 0 bases from V and 7 bases from J, leaving 20 bases between. Germline V gives CDR1 SGHRS, CDR2 YFSETQ. The length of the CDR3 is 17 residues. CDR3 loop: CASSLAGPLDWGNEQFF. The CDR3 coding sequence is TGCGCCAGCAGCTTGGCCGGACCCCTGGACTGGGGTAATGAGCAGTTCTTC.

In its sample, this clonotype was seen a few times. The chain is built from TRBV5-1 and TRBJ2-2; 7 bases are a match to TRBD1. Germline CDR1 SGHRS, CDR2 YFSETQ. V lost 7 bases and J lost 7; bases outside the gene matches: 13. The CDR3 covers 15 residues. CDR3: CASSQGDRVIGELFF. The CDR3 DNA reads TGCGCCAGCTCCCAGGGGGACAGAGTCATCGGGGAGCTGTTTTTT. Supplemented by reference TRBV5-1 and TRBJ2-2, the full variable domain reads KAGVTQTPRYLIKTRGQQVTLSCSPISGHRSVSWYQQTPGQGLQFLFEYFSETQRNKGNFPGRFSGRQFSNSRSEMNVSTLELGDSALYLCASSQGDRVIGELFFGEGSRLTVL.

The V gene is TRBV6-1, the J gene TRBJ1-4; D unclear. Trimming removed 5 bases at V and 7 bases at J, with 14 bases between. Germline V CDR1 and CDR2: MNHNS, SASEGT. The CDR3 length is 14 residues. DNA for the CDR3: TGTGCCAGCAGTTCGGTGCCGGTGGGTGAAAAACTGTTTTTT. Residues: CASSSVPVGEKLFF.

This clonotype was detected ten times or more. The V gene is TRBV12-3 or TRBV12-4, the J gene TRBJ2-3; D ambiguous. The CDR3 contains 15 residues. V was clipped by 3 bases and J by 0 bases, with 10 bases between them. CDR3 nucleotide sequence: TGTGCCAGCAGTTTGAAGCCACCTAGCACAGATACGCAGTATTTT. Translated: CASSLKPPSTDTQYF.

The CDR3 DNA reads TGTGCCAGTAGTACCCGGCGGGGCTTGGTCACCGGGGAGCTGTTTTTT. This encodes CASSTRRGLVTGELFF. The chain joins TRBV19 to TRBJ2-2, with D perhaps TRBD2 (6 bases). There are 16 residues in the CDR3. The V and J ends lost 4 bases and 4 bases respectively, with 16 bases between them. CDR1 and CDR2 (germline): LNHDA, SQIVND (reference sequence).

The V call is TRBV5-5, the J call TRBJ2-2; unclear D gene. Germline loops: CDR1 SGHKS, CDR2 YYEKEE (reference sequence). The CDR3 has 14 amino acids. Trimming stripped 2 bases from V and 4 bases from J, with 9 bases between. The CDR3 loop reads CASSFTTATGELFF. CDR3 DNA: TGTGCCAGCAGCTTTACCACAGCCACCGGGGAGCTGTTTTTT.

The chain links TRBV4-3 to TRBJ2-3, with D perhaps matching TRBD2 (5 bases). CDR3 length: 17 amino acids. The V end was cut by 3 bases, the J end by 0 bases, with 16 bases between. Germline CDR1 and CDR2: LGHNA and YSLEER. CDR3: CASSHPADRLSTDTQYF. The CDR3 DNA reads as TGCGCCAGCAGCCACCCAGCGGACCGGCTTAGCACAGATACGCAGTATTTT.

The V call is TRBV20-1, the J call TRBJ2-6; D could derive from TRBD1 or TRBD2 (5 bases each). The V end was cut by 6 bases, the J end by 4 bases, with 16 bases between. The CDR3 sequence is 15 residues long. The germline gives CDR1 DFQATT, CDR2 SNEGSKA (reference sequence). The CDR3, as DNA: TGCAGTGCCCATGGGGGTCCGGCCGGGGCCAACGTCCTGACTTTC. Amino acids: CSAHGGPAGANVLTF.

This clonotype has only a few counts. The V gene is TRBV6-6, the J gene TRBJ2-1; TRBD1 matches at 8 bases. The CDR3 spans 13 residues. CDR1 MNHNY and CDR2 SVGAGI come from the germline V gene (reference sequence). V lost 4 bases to trimming and J lost 9 bases; unmatched junction nucleotides: 5. The CDR3 spells CASSSRQGSEQFF. In DNA form, the CDR3 reads TGTGCCAGCAGTTCCAGACAGGGGAGTGAGCAGTTCTTC.

This clonotype turned up a few times. The genes are TRBV20-1 and TRBJ2-2, with no clear D. V lost 6 bases and J lost 3, with 14 bases in between. This CDR3 is built from 14 residues. The germline V gene encodes CDR1 DFQATT and CDR2 SNEGSKA (reference sequence). The CDR3 spells CSALSPRDTGELFF. Here the CDR3 DNA reads TGCAGTGCCCTCTCCCCTCGAGACACCGGGGAGCTGTTTTTT.

The rearrangement joins TRBV5-1 to TRBJ2-7, with 9 bases fitting TRBD1. CDR1 and CDR2 from the germline V gene are SGHRS and YFSETQ. The CDR3 consists of 15 residues. V was pared by 3 bases and J by 7 bases, with 11 bases of the junction left unmatched. The CDR3 loop is CASSSRGQGLVEQYF. CDR3 sequence (DNA): TGCGCCAGCAGCTCGCGAGGACAGGGGTTAGTGGAGCAGTACTTC.

The chain carries TRBV15 and TRBJ2-3; D may be TRBD2 (5 bases). Looked up from germline, CDR1 is LNHNV and CDR2 is YYDKDF (reference sequence). V dropped 1 base and J dropped 1 base, with 12 bases sitting between them. CDR3 length: 16 residues. Written as DNA, the CDR3 is TGTGCCACCAGCAGAGCAGACTACGTCGGCACAGATACGCAGTATTTT. Translation: CATSRADYVGTDTQYF.

Only a few counts were recorded for this clonotype. The chain joins TRBV28 to TRBJ2-7; D perhaps matches TRBD1 (6 bases). The germline CDR1 and CDR2 sequences are MDHEN and SYDVKM. V was trimmed by 5 bases and J by 0 bases, leaving 11 bases between them. The length of the CDR3 is 14 residues. The CDR3 sequence is CASSKPGHSYEQYV. In DNA, the CDR3 is TGTGCCAGCAGTAAGCCGGGACACTCCTACGAGCAGTACGTC.

This clonotype was recorded at least ten times. This sequence joins TRBV6-2 or TRBV6-3 and TRBJ2-5; D is tentatively TRBD1 or TRBD2 (6 bases each). Between the trimmed V and J ends, which lost 5 bases and 5 bases, there was a span of 15 bases. The length of the CDR3 is 14 residues. Germline loops: CDR1 MNHEY, CDR2 SVGEGT. The CDR3 here is CASSTEGGMETQYF. CDR3 in DNA: TGTGCCAGCAGTACGGAGGGGGGTATGGAGACCCAGTACTTC.

This clonotype turned up a few times. The chain links TRBV29-1 to TRBJ2-1, with D hard to call. Germline-derived CDR1 and CDR2 are SQVTM and ANQGSEA. With 6 bases removed from V and 3 bases from J, the gap between germline ends came to 12 bases. The length of the CDR3 is 13 residues. CDR3 protein: CSVVEALYNEQFF. CDR3 in DNA: TGCAGCGTCGTCGAGGCGCTCTACAATGAGCAGTTCTTC.

This clonotype was seen only a few times. The chain joins TRBV5-1 to TRBJ2-3; 8 bases are a match to TRBD2. With 8 bases clipped from V and 3 bases from J, the junction kept 8 bases outside the gene matches. This CDR3 is 14 amino acids long. The germline gives CDR1 SGHRS, CDR2 YFSETQ. In nucleotides, the CDR3 is TGCGCCAGTGGGACGCGGGGGGCTACAGATACGCAGTATTTT. It yields the protein CASGTRGATDTQYF.